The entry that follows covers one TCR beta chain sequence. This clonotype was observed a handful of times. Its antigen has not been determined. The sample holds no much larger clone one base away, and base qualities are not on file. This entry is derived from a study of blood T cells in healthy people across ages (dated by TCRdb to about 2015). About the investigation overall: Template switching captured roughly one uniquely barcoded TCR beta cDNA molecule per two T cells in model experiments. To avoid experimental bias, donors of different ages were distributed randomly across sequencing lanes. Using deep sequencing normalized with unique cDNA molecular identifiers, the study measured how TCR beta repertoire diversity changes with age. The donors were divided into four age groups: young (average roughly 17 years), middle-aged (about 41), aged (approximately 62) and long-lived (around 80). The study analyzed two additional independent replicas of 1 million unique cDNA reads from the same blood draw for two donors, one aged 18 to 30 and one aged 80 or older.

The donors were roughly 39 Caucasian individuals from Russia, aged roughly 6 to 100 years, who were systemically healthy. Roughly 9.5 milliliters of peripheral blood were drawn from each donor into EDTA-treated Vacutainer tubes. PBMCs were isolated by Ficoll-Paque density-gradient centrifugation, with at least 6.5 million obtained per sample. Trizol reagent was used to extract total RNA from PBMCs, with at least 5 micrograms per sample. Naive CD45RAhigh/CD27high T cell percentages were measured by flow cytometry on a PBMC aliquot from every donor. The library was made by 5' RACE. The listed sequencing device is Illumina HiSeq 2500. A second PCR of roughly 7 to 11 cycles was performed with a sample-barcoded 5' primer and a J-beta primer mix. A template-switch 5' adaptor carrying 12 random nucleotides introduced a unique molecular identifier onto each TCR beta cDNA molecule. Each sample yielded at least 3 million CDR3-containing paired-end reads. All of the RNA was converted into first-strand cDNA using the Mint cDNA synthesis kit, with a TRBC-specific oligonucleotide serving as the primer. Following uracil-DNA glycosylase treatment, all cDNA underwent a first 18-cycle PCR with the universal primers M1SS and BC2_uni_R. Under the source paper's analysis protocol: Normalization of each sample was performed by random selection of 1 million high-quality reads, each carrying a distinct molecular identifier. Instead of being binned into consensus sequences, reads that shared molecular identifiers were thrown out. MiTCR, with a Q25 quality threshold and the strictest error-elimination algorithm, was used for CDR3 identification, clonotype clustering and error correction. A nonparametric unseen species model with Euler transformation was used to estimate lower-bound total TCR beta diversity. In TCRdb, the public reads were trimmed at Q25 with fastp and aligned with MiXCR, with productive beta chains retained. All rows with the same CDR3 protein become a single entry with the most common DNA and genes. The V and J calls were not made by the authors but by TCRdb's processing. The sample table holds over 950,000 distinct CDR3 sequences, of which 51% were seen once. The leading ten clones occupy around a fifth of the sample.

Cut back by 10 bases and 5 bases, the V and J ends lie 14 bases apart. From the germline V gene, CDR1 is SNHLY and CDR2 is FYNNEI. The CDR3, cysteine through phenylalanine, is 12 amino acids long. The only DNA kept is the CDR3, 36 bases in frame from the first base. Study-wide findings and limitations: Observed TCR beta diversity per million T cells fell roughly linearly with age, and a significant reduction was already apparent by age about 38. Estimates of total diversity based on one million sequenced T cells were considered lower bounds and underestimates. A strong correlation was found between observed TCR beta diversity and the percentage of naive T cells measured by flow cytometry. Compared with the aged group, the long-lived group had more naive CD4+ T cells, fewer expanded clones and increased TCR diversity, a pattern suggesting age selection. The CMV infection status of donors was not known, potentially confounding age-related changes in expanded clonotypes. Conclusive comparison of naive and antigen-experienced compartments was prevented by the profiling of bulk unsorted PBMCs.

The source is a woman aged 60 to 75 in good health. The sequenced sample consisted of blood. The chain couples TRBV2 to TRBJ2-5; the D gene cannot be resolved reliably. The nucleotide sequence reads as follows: TGTGCCACTAAGCCGGAGTGGGAGACCCAGTACTTC. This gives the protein CATKPEWETQYF.